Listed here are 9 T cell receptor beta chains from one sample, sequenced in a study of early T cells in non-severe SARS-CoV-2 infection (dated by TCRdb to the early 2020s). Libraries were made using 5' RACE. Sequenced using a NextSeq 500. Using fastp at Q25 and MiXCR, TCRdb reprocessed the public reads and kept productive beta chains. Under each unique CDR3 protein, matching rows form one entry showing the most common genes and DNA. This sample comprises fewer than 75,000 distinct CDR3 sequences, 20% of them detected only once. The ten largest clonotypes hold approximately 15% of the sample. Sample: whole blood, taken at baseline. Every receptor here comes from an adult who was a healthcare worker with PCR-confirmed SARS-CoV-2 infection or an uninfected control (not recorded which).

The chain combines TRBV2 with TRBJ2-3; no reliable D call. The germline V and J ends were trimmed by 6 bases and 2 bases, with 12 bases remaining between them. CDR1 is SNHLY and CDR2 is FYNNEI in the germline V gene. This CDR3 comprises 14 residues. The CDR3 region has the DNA TGTGCCAGCAGAGCGTACAAAAACACAGATACGCAGTATTTT. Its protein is CASRAYKNTDTQYF.

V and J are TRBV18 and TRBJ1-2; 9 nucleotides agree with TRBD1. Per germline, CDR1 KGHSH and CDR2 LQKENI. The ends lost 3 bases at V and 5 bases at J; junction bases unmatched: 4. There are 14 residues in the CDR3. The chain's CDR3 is CASSPDRGSYGYTF. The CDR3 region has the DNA TGTGCCAGCTCACCCGACAGGGGGTCGTATGGCTACACCTTC.

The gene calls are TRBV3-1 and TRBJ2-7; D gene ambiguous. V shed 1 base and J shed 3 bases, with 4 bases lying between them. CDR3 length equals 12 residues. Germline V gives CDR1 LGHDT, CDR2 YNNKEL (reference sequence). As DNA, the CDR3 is TGTGCCAGCAGCCAAGCAAGCTACGAGCAGTACTTC. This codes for CASSQASYEQYF.

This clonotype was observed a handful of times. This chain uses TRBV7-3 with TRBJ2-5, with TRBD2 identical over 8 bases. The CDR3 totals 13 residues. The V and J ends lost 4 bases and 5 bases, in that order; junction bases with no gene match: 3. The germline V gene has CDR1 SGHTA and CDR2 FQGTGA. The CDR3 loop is CASSSGGTETQYF. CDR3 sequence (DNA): TGTGCCAGCAGCTCGGGAGGGACGGAGACCCAGTACTTC.

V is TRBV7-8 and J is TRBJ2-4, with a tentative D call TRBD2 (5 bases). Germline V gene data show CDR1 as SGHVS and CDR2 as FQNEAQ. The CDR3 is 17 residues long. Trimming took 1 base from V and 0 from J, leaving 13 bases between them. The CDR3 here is CASSLGREIGAKNIQYF. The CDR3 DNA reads TGTGCCAGCAGCTTAGGACGGGAAATAGGAGCCAAAAACATTCAGTACTTC.

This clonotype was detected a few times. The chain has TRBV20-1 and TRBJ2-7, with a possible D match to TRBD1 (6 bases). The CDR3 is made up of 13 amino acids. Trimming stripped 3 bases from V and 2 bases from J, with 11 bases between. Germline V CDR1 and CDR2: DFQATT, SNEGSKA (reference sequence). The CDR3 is CSARGAGTYEQYF. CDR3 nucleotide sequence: TGCAGTGCTAGGGGGGCAGGAACCTACGAGCAGTACTTC.

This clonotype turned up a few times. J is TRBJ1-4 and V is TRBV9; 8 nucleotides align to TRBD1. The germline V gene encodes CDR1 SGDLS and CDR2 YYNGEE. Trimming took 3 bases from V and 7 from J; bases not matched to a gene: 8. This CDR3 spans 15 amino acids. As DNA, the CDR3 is TGTGCCAGCAGCGCGACGGGACAGGTGTTTGAAAAACTGTTTTTT. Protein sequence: CASSATGQVFEKLFF. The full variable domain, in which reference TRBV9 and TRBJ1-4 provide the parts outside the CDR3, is DSGVTQTPKHLITATGQRVTLRCSPRSGDLSVYWYQQSLDQGLQFLIQYYNGEERAKGNILERFSAQQFPDLHSELNLSSLELGDSALYFCASSATGQVFEKLFFGSGTQLSVL.

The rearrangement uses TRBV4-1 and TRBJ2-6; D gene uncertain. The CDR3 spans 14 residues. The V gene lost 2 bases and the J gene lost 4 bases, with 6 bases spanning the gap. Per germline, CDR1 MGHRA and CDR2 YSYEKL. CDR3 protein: CASSQPGGANVLTF. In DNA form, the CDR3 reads TGCGCCAGCAGCCAACCCGGCGGGGCCAACGTCCTGACTTTC.

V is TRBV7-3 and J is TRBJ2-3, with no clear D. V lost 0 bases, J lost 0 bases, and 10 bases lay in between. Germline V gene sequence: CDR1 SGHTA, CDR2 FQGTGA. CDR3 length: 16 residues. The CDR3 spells CASSLTVALSTDTQYF. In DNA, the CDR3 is TGTGCCAGCAGCTTAACAGTCGCCCTTAGCACAGATACGCAGTATTTT.